The clone carrying this TCR beta chain has a handful of counts. Its antigen is still unknown. This sample was included in a study of beta chain features in type 1 diabetes. Germline CDR1 is MNHEY and CDR2 is SMNVEV (reference sequence). The V and J ends lost 6 bases and 5 bases respectively, with 23 bases between them. CDR3 size: 17 residues. One heparinised blood draw, averaging approximately 0.11 L, came from each donor. Via the markers CD45RO/CCR7/CD25/CD127/CD95/CD27, stem cell-like memory, regulatory, central memory and naive CD4+ cells were sorted. Isolated RNA was reverse transcribed in full, so expressed TCRB transcripts were sequenced. Naive, central memory and regulatory T cell samples produced a mean of approximately 3.6 million reads. Profiled with immunoSEQ multiplex PCR; TCRdb holds only in-frame clones, not every one. The data show nearly 350,000 clones, roughly a tenth seen once. The study, taken as a whole, reports: Shorter TCRB CDR3s, moderately but significantly so, were found in Type 1 diabetes patients in all four CD4+ subsets. A closer apparent resemblance between naive, central memory and Treg TCRB repertoires was seen in patients than in healthy donors.

Sequencing was done on a sample of central memory CD4+ T cells from blood. The J gene is TRBJ2-1, the V gene TRBV27; possibly TRBD2 for D (7 bases). This sequence originates from a man younger than 45 with type 1 diabetes. The CDR3 protein is CASSPVGGEGGNNEQFF. For the CDR3, the DNA is TGTGCCAGCAGCCCGGTGGGAGGGGAGGGGGGTAACAATGAGCAGTTCTTC.